The clone carrying this T cell receptor (beta chain) was found a few times. Its antigen is not known. TCRdb's copy holds only in-frame clones and misses some; the assay was immunoSEQ multiplex PCR. Found here are tens of thousands of clones, over 90% of them singletons; the top ten hold more than 15%. Per germline, CDR1 SGHTA and CDR2 FQGNSA. V was trimmed by 2 bases and J by 2 bases, leaving 7 bases between them. The CDR3 extends over 13 amino acids. The sample comes from a study of chemoradiotherapy in HPV16-positive cancers. Whole-study results and caveats: For HPV16-positive patients, expanding HPV-responsive T cells associated with longer recurrence-free survival. Candidate HPV-specific clones and E7-related TCR motifs grew in tumor during treatment.

Sequenced material: blood, taken from a patient who underwent chemoradiotherapy. This TCR was sampled from a human donor with HPV-associated anogenital cancer. V is TRBV7-2 and J is TRBJ2-7; D ambiguous. The CDR3 reads CASSLTDPYEQYF. In DNA, the CDR3 is TGTGCCAGCAGCTTAACAGACCCCTACGAGCAGTACTTC.